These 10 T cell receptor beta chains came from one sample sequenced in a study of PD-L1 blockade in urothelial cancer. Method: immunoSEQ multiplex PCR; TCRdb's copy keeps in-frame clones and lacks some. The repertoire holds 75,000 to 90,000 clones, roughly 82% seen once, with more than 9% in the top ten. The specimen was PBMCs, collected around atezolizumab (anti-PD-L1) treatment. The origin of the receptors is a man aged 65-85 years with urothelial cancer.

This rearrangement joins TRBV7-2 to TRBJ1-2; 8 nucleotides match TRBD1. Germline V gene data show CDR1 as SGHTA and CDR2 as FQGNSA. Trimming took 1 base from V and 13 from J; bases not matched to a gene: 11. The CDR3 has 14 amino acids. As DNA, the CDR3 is TGTGCCAGCAGCTTAGTTGGACAGGGAGGGCTGATCACCTTC. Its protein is CASSLVGQGGLITF.

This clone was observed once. CDR3 nucleotides: TGTGCCAGCAGCTTAGAAAGGACAGGGGGCGCGGAGACCCAGTACTTC. Protein sequence: CASSLERTGGAETQYF. The V call is TRBV7-2, the J call TRBJ2-5; 11 nucleotides match TRBD1. The CDR3 runs 16 residues. Germline CDR1 reads SGHTA; CDR2 reads FQGNSA. Unmatched junction bases numbered 6, after V lost 1 base and J lost 5 bases. The full variable domain, rest sourced from reference TRBV7-2 and TRBJ2-5, is GAGVSQSPSNKVTEKGKDVELRCDPISGHTALYWYRQSLGQGLEFLIYFQGNSAPDKSGLPSDRFSAERTGGSVSTLTIQRTQQEDSAVYLCASSLERTGGAETQYFGPGTRLLVL.

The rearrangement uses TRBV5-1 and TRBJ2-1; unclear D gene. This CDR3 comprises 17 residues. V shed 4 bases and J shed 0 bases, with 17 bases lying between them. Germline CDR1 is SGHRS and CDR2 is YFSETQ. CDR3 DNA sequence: TGCGCCAGCAGCCCGAGCCTGACTGGAAGCTCCTACAATGAGCAGTTCTTC. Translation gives CASSPSLTGSSYNEQFF. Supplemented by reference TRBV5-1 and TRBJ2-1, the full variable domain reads KAGVTQTPRYLIKTRGQQVTLSCSPISGHRSVSWYQQTPGQGLQFLFEYFSETQRNKGNFPGRFSGRQFSNSRSEMNVSTLELGDSALYLCASSPSLTGSSYNEQFFGPGTRLTVL.

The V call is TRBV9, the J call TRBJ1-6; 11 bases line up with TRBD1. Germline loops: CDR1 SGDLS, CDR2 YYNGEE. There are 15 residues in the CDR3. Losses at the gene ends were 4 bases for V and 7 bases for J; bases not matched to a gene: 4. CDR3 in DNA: TGTGCCAGCAGCCCCCGGGACAGGGGGAATTCACCCCTCCACTTT. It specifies CASSPRDRGNSPLHF.

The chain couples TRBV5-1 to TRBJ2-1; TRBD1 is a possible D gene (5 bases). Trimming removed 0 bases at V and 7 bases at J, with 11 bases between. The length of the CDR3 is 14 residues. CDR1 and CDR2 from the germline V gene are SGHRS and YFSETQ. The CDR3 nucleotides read TGCGCCAGCAGCTTGGCCCTAGGGGAAAATGAGCAGTTCTTC. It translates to CASSLALGENEQFF. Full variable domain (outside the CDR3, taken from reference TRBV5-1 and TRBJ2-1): KAGVTQTPRYLIKTRGQQVTLSCSPISGHRSVSWYQQTPGQGLQFLFEYFSETQRNKGNFPGRFSGRQFSNSRSEMNVSTLELGDSALYLCASSLALGENEQFFGPGTRLTVL.

CDR3 DNA: TGTGCCAGCAGTCTTGATCTAGCGGGATCGATAGATACGCAGTATTTT. Its protein product is CASSLDLAGSIDTQYF. V and J are TRBV4-2 and TRBJ2-3; 9 nucleotides agree with TRBD2. This CDR3 comprises 16 residues. In germline, CDR1 is LGHNA, CDR2 YNFKEQ. V lost 6 bases and J lost 5; bases outside the gene matches: 12.

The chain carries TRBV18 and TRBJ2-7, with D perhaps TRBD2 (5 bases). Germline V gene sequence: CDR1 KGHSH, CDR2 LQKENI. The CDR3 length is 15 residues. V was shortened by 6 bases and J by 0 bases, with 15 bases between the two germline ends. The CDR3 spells CASSLTGSDSYEQYF. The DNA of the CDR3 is TGTGCCAGCTCTCTGACGGGGTCCGACTCCTACGAGCAGTACTTC.

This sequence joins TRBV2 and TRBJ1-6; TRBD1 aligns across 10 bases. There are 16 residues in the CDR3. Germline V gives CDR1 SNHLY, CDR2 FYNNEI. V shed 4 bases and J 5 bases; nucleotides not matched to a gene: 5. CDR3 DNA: TGTGCCAGCAGTGCTCTTGGGACAGGGGATAATTCACCCCTCCACTTT. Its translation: CASSALGTGDNSPLHF.

The chain's CDR3 is CASSSPDRENTEAFF. For the CDR3, the DNA is TGTGCCAGCAGCTCCCCGGACAGGGAGAACACTGAAGCTTTCTTT. This sequence joins TRBV7-8 and TRBJ1-1; 8 bases match TRBD1. In germline, CDR1 is SGHVS, CDR2 FQNEAQ. With V trimmed by 4 bases and J by 1 base, 5 bases remained unmatched. The CDR3 loop spans 15 amino acids.

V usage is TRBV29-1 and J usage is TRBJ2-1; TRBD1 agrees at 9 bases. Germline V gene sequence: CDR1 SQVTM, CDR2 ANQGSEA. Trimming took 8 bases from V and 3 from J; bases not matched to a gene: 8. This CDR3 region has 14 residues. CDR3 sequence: CSSSTGGIYNEQFF. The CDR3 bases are TGCAGCTCCTCAACAGGGGGCATCTACAATGAGCAGTTCTTC.